The 14 T cell receptor beta chains below all came from one sample that was sequenced in a study of breast tumors, draining lymph nodes, adjacent tissues. One entry per CDR3 protein results from TCRdb running MiXCR on the multiplex PCR reads. This repertoire shows about 16,000 distinct CDR3 sequences, over 40% found once; its top ten account for about 14%. The sequenced sample was tumor-adjacent breast tissue. These receptors came from a female donor with breast cancer. Some clones in this sample may be carry-over from other donors' samples.

The chain uses TRBV7-9 and TRBJ2-7; the match to TRBD2 covers 8 bases. This CDR3 has 17 residues. J lost 4 bases, V lost 6 bases, and 17 bases had no gene match. The germline V gene encodes CDR1 SEHNR and CDR2 FQNEAQ (reference sequence). The CDR3 nucleotides are TGTGCCAGCAGGTCGACTAGCGAGGGAGACACAGATTACGAGCAGTACTTC. Amino acid sequence: CASRSTSEGDTDYEQYF. Full variable domain (rest looked up from reference TRBV7-9 and TRBJ2-7): DTGVSQNPRHKITKRGQNVTFRCDPISEHNRLYWYRQTLGQGPEFLTYFQNEAQLEKSRLLSDRFSAERPKGSFSTLEIQRTEQGDSAMYLCASRSTSEGDTDYEQYFGPGTRLTVT.

There are many counts of this clonotype. The chain joins TRBV28 to TRBJ2-1, with D hard to call. V lost 3 bases to trimming and J lost 5 bases, with 8 bases between them. The germline V gene encodes CDR1 MDHEN and CDR2 SYDVKM. The CDR3 contains 13 residues. In DNA, the CDR3 is TGTGCCAGCAGTTTGAGTTGGGACAATGAGCAGTTCTTC. Its protein is CASSLSWDNEQFF.

About this clonotype itself: In this CDR3 the conserved last residue, phenylalanine or tryptophan, is missing, so a read error is likely. No DNA is shown, since the ends of the CDR3 on it are uncertain; the CDR3 is the one TCRdb lists. The chain has TRBV5-5 and TRBJ1-2. The CDR3 is made up of 14 amino acids, end residues included. Germline CDR1 SGHKS, CDR2 YYEKEE (reference sequence). CDR3 amino acids: CASSLSTAAGGYAL.

This clonotype was seen ten or more times. This chain links TRBV4-2 with TRBJ1-1; D gene unclear. The CDR3 extends over 15 amino acids. Trimming removed 0 bases at V and 6 bases at J, with 14 bases between. CDR1 and CDR2 (germline): LGHNA, YNFKEQ. In nucleotides, the CDR3 is TGTGCCAGCAGCCAAGACTACAGCTTAAGCGCTGAAGCTTTCTTT. It specifies CASSQDYSLSAEAFF.

Only a few counts were recorded for this clonotype. The DNA of the CDR3 is TGTGCCAGCAGCCCCGCCCGGCTAGCTCCCTACGAGCAGTACTTC. This sequence encodes CASSPARLAPYEQYF. V and J are TRBV6-5 and TRBJ2-7; perhaps TRBD2 as D (5 bases). V lost 6 bases and J 2 bases, leaving 17 bases between the germline ends. Germline CDR1 MNHEY, CDR2 SVGAGI. This CDR3 spans 15 amino acids.

This clonotype was found once. J is TRBJ2-3 and V is TRBV2; D is possibly TRBD2 (6 bases). The CDR3 is made up of 15 amino acids. V dropped 6 bases and J dropped 4 bases, with 17 bases sitting between them. Germline loops: CDR1 SNHLY, CDR2 FYNNEI. CDR3 protein: CASSDDQQRADTQYF. The CDR3 bases are TGTGCCAGCAGCGACGATCAACAGCGGGCAGATACGCAGTATTTT.

This chain links TRBV20-1 with TRBJ2-1; 10 nucleotides match TRBD1. V dropped 5 bases and J dropped 3; count of bases not matched to a gene: 13. Germline V gene data show CDR1 as DFQATT and CDR2 as SNEGSKA (reference sequence). This CDR3 is 17 amino acids long. CDR3 DNA sequence: TGCAGTGCTCCGCGACAGGGGGCCGGGGAGCACTACAATGAGCAGTTCTTC. Translated: CSAPRQGAGEHYNEQFF.

The V call is TRBV20-1, the J call TRBJ2-1; 13 bases fit TRBD2. J gave up 8 bases and V 3 bases, and 13 bases lay outside the gene matches. This CDR3 region has 17 residues. The germline V gene encodes CDR1 DFQATT and CDR2 SNEGSKA (reference sequence). CDR3 amino acids: CSARVPRTSGSRDEQFF. CDR3 coding DNA: TGCAGTGCTAGGGTCCCCAGGACTAGCGGGAGTAGGGATGAGCAGTTCTTC.

This clonotype is medium-sized. The V gene is TRBV7-2, the J gene TRBJ2-2; no clear D gene. This CDR3 spans 15 amino acids. Trimming took 2 bases from V and 4 from J, leaving 11 bases between them. Per germline, CDR1 SGHTA and CDR2 FQGNSA. The CDR3 loop reads CASSLRGIGTGELFF. The CDR3 DNA is TGTGCCAGCAGCTTAAGAGGAATCGGCACCGGGGAGCTGTTTTTT.

V usage is TRBV6-4 and J usage is TRBJ2-2; 13 bases agree with TRBD2. With 2 bases clipped from V and 2 bases from J, the junction kept 8 bases outside the gene matches. Germline V gives CDR1 MRHNA, CDR2 SNTAGT. The CDR3 consists of 19 residues. The CDR3 DNA is TGTGCCAGCAGTGACGGGACTAGCGGGACCCCCTCCAACACCGGGGAGCTGTTTTTT. It translates to CASSDGTSGTPSNTGELFF.

Turning to this clonotype: The conserved closing phenylalanine or tryptophan is absent in this CDR3, likely reflecting a read error. J is TRBJ2-2 and V is TRBV5-4, with D perhaps TRBD1 or TRBD2 (5 bases each). Trimming shortened V by 4 bases and J by 8 bases, and 21 bases separated the two germline ends. From germline, CDR1 is SGHNT and CDR2 YYREEE (reference sequence). The CDR3 sequence is 16 residues long. CDR3 residues: CASSPRGRGNRGELFL. DNA of the CDR3: TGTGCCAGCAGCCCGAGGGGACGGGGAAATCGGGGGGAGCTGTTTCTT.

V gene TRBV5-1 combines with J gene TRBJ1-4; D perhaps matches TRBD1 (6 bases). Trimming removed 2 bases from V and 8 bases from J, with 16 bases in between. This CDR3 is 15 amino acids long. From germline, CDR1 is SGHRS and CDR2 YFSETQ. CDR3 DNA: TGCGCCAGCAGCTTACAGGGAGAGAGATACGAAAAACTGTTTTTT. As protein: CASSLQGERYEKLFF.

The chain joins TRBV20-1 to TRBJ1-2, with D unclear. CDR3 length: 12 residues. The V and J ends lost 3 bases and 4 bases respectively, with 9 bases between them. CDR1 and CDR2 from the germline V gene are DFQATT and SNEGSKA (reference sequence). The CDR3 loop is CSASDGSYGYTF. DNA of the CDR3: TGCAGTGCTAGTGACGGGAGCTATGGCTACACCTTC.

This clonotype appeared a few times. The chain couples TRBV6-5 to TRBJ2-3, with 9 bases identical to TRBD2. Germline V CDR1 and CDR2: MNHEY, SVGAGI. CDR3 length: 14 residues. Trimming took 9 bases from V and 0 from J; bases not matched to a gene: 4. The CDR3 here is CARRLAASTDTQYF. The CDR3 region has the DNA TGTGCCAGAAGACTAGCGGCTAGCACAGATACGCAGTATTTT.